These T cell receptor beta chains were read from a single sample in a study of control samples from healthy donors and cancer patients. Sequencing used immunoSEQ multiplex PCR; TCRdb keeps in-frame clones, though not all of them. The sample carries approximately 120,000 clones, around nine tenths recorded once. The source material was blood. These receptors were collected from a woman aged 50 to 60 in good health. Each CDR3 is given without its conserved first and last residue. Each record gives: clone size, V gene, J gene, CDR3 protein. Clone size is not always given. Where it is, it says once, few, many or a class for expanded clones.

clone_size: -; v_call: TRBV7-2; j_call: TRBJ2-2; cdr3_aa: ASSFYRGNTGELF
clone_size: -; v_call: TRBV14; j_call: TRBJ2-6; cdr3_aa: ASSQAGANVLT
clone_size: medium-sized; v_call: TRBV16; j_call: TRBJ1-1; cdr3_aa: ASSQDAGLTEAF
clone_size: -; v_call: TRBV3-1/TRBV3-2; j_call: TRBJ2-5; cdr3_aa: ASSQARDRAPETQY
clone_size: -; v_call: TRBV5-1; j_call: TRBJ2-2; cdr3_aa: ASSLEAGELF
clone_size: -; v_call: TRBV5-5; j_call: TRBJ1-5; cdr3_aa: ASSRDVSNQPQH
clone_size: -; v_call: TRBV6-5; j_call: TRBJ1-1; cdr3_aa: ASSSWDQAF
clone_size: -; v_call: TRBV30; j_call: TRBJ2-1; cdr3_aa: AWDLPVEGVNEQF
clone_size: -; v_call: TRBV29-1; j_call: TRBJ2-1; cdr3_aa: SVEEGPSPGDEQF
clone_size: -; v_call: TRBV2; j_call: TRBJ1-6; cdr3_aa: ASSQRTGNSPLH
clone_size: -; v_call: TRBV12-3/TRBV12-4; j_call: TRBJ1-3; cdr3_aa: ASTRGESAIY
clone_size: -; v_call: TRBV5-1; j_call: TRBJ2-5; cdr3_aa: ASSLSGGRGGETQY
clone_size: -; v_call: TRBV2; j_call: TRBJ1-5; cdr3_aa: ASRGGTANQPQH
clone_size: -; v_call: TRBV30; j_call: TRBJ1-6; cdr3_aa: AWGTGFSPLH
clone_size: -; v_call: TRBV19; j_call: TRBJ2-2; cdr3_aa: ASRDRIYTGELF
clone_size: -; v_call: TRBV27; j_call: TRBJ2-3; cdr3_aa: ASSFRPTDTQY
clone_size: once; v_call: TRBV3-1/TRBV3-2; j_call: TRBJ2-1; cdr3_aa: ASSQDQGSGPYNEQF
clone_size: -; v_call: TRBV2; j_call: TRBJ2-7; cdr3_aa: ASTEGTGTGEQY
clone_size: -; v_call: TRBV3-1/TRBV3-2; j_call: TRBJ1-5; cdr3_aa: ASSHLGTGQPQH
clone_size: once; v_call: TRBV12-3/TRBV12-4; j_call: TRBJ1-5; cdr3_aa: ASSQGGNQPQH
clone_size: -; v_call: TRBV7-9; j_call: TRBJ2-7; cdr3_aa: ASSPPQDYEQY
clone_size: -; v_call: TRBV5-6; j_call: TRBJ1-1; cdr3_aa: ASSLARGRRDTEAF
clone_size: -; v_call: TRBV4-3; j_call: TRBJ1-2; cdr3_aa: ASSQDTRPLHGYT
clone_size: once; v_call: TRBV19; j_call: TRBJ2-5; cdr3_aa: ATTTQGLETQY
clone_size: once; v_call: TRBV24-1; j_call: TRBJ2-4; cdr3_aa: ATSDLREGGDIQY
clone_size: -; v_call: TRBV2; j_call: TRBJ1-3; cdr3_aa: ASTSPPLLGRMEGNTIY